The 3 T cell receptor beta chains given below trace back to one sample, sequenced in a study of blood T cell repertoires in COVID-19. Data came from immunoSEQ multiplex PCR; TCRdb stores just in-frame clones and leaves some out. The profile shows approximately 91,000 clones, 77% of them singletons. Sequencing was done on a sample of peripheral blood. The receptors derive from a woman of 80 years or more with acute or convalescent COVID-19.

The chain recombines TRBV7-2 with TRBJ1-1; the match to TRBD1 covers 7 bases. The CDR3 contains 15 residues. J was trimmed by 1 base and V by 3 bases; bases with no gene match: 5. Looked up from germline, CDR1 is SGHTA and CDR2 is FQGNSA. This chain's CDR3 is CASSLQGGGNTEAFF. The CDR3 nucleotides are TGTGCCAGCAGCTTGCAGGGGGGTGGGAACACTGAAGCTTTCTTT.

This clone appeared once. J is TRBJ1-2 and V is TRBV27; 9 positions match TRBD1. Germline loops: CDR1 MNHEY, CDR2 SMNVEV (reference sequence). The CDR3 covers 14 residues. V was clipped by 5 bases and J by 4 bases; unmatched bases: 5. The CDR3, as DNA: TGTGCCAGCAGTCCCGACAGGGGGGCCTATGGCTACACCTTC. Encoded protein: CASSPDRGAYGYTF.

The J gene is TRBJ1-3, the V gene TRBV7-3; TRBD1 is a possible D gene (6 bases). This CDR3 contains 15 residues. Germline V lookup: CDR1 SGHTA, CDR2 FQGTGA. Trimming removed 5 bases from V and 2 bases from J, with 13 bases in between. The CDR3 DNA reads as TGTGCCAGCAGCCTCACAGGGTCACCTGGAAACACCATATATTTT. Translation gives CASSLTGSPGNTIYF.